This note documents a single TCR beta chain sequence. Its antigen remains unknown. The assay was immunoSEQ multiplex PCR, and TCRdb's table has in-frame clones only and misses some. The sample has around 2,000,000 clones, roughly 94% seen once. The V end was cut by 7 bases, the J end by 3 bases, with 15 bases between. The CDR3 sequence is 14 residues long. From germline, CDR1 is MNHNS and CDR2 SASEGT. This entry is derived from a study of shared clonotypes between healthy human individuals. Study-level points and caveats: In the sorted subsets, rarefaction showed sequencing was incomplete despite large depth.

Specimen: naive CD4+ T cells sorted from blood. Subset described: CD45RA+ positively selected. V gene TRBV6-1 combines with J gene TRBJ1-1; D gene uncertain. The clonotype originates from a man younger than 35 in good health. CDR3 loop: CASILAPRDTEAFF. The CDR3, as DNA: TGTGCCAGCATCTTGGCCCCAAGGGACACTGAAGCTTTCTTT.